This TCR beta chain was obtained from a study of CD8+CD57+ T cells in acquired aplastic anemia. Study information: DNA from sorted CD4+ and CD8+ cells averaged 3.2 ug. Mean read depth for CD4+ cells from healthy donors was roughly 10 million. Regarding the study as a whole: Simpson's diversity of CD8+ cells was not significantly different in patients compared with controls. Researchers report that fewer than 30 CD8+ CDR3 sequences appeared in both patients and controls.

This clonotype appeared once. Its cognate antigen is unknown. V gave up 9 bases and J gave up 4 bases, with 26 bases separating them. Germline CDR1 reads KGHDR; CDR2 reads SFDVKD. This CDR3 is built from 17 residues. Investigators profiled TCR beta VDJ and CDR3 from genomic DNA template. TCRdb reanalysed the reads using MiXCR and keeps one entry per CDR3 protein. The table lists some 70,000 distinct CDR3 sequences, 54% of them singletons. The chain links TRBV24-1 to TRBJ1-2; D is unclear. The sample consisted of sorted CD4+, CD8+, or CD8+CD57+ T cells (not recorded which) from PBMCs. The clonotype was recovered from a human donor in good health, serving as a control. CDR3 sequence (DNA): TGTGCCACCGATACACAGAGGCCCAGATCGATTGGCTATGGCTACACCTTC. Translated, it gives CATDTQRPRSIGYGYTF.